Listed below are T cell receptor beta chains from one sample, sequenced in a study of shared clonotypes between healthy human individuals. This table comes from immunoSEQ multiplex PCR, and its TCRdb copy is limited to in-frame clones, with some not included. Among under 850,000 clones listed, around 77% were seen once. Sequenced input: memory CD4+ T cells sorted from blood. The receptors shown here come from a woman aged 25 to 39 in good health. Each CDR3 is given with its conserved first and last residue. D genes are given only for firm matches. Clone size is shown for a subset of rows, as once, few, many or a class of expanded clone.

>.|.|TRBV7-2|TRBJ2-1
CASSFGQIRSSYNEQFF
TGTGCCAGCAGCTTTGGACAAATCAGAAGCTCCTACAATGAGCAGTTCTTC
>.|.|TRBV6-6|TRBJ2-1
CASTRGSYNEQFF
TGTGCCAGCACCAGGGGCTCCTACAATGAGCAGTTCTTC
>TRBD2|.|TRBV7-9|TRBJ2-1
CASSTTSGRRFYNEQFF
TGTGCCAGCAGCACGACTAGCGGGAGACGATTCTACAATGAGCAGTTCTTC
>TRBD1|.|TRBV6-1|TRBJ1-1
CASRDRAGGTEAFF
TGTGCCAGCAGAGACAGGGCCGGCGGCACTGAAGCTTTCTTT
>TRBD2|.|TRBV5-4|TRBJ2-7
CASSPSSGNYEQYF
TGTGCCAGCAGCCCCTCTAGCGGAAACTACGAGCAGTACTTC
>.|.|TRBV11-2|TRBJ2-7
CASSPRLFLYEQYF
TGTGCCAGCAGCCCCCGACTATTCCTCTACGAGCAGTACTTC
>.|.|TRBV6-5|TRBJ1-1
CASSYSEVTEAFF
TGTGCCAGCAGTTACTCTGAGGTCACTGAAGCTTTCTTT
>.|.|TRBV21-1|TRBJ2-7
CASSKLPCEQYF
TGTGCCAGCAGCAAACTCCCATGCGAGCAGTACTTC
>.|.|TRBV14|TRBJ1-1
CASSRQGIWDTEAFF
TGTGCCAGCAGCCGGCAGGGTATATGGGACACTGAAGCTTTCTTT
>.|.|TRBV5-6|TRBJ2-1
CASSAGTVNNEQFF
TGTGCCAGCAGCGCCGGGACGGTCAACAATGAGCAGTTCTTC
>.|few|TRBV18|TRBJ1-5
CATNQGSHNQPQHF
TGTGCCACCAACCAGGGGTCCCACAATCAGCCCCAGCATTTT
>TRBD2|few|TRBV4-1|TRBJ2-2
CASSQSGLAGGNTGELFF
TGCGCCAGCAGCCAGTCGGGACTAGCGGGAGGGAACACCGGGGAGCTGTTTTTT
>TRBD2|.|TRBV4-2|TRBJ2-7
CASSQGVTSGRWSYEQYF
TGTGCCAGCAGCCAAGGGGTTACTAGCGGGAGATGGTCCTACGAGCAGTACTTC
>.|.|TRBV5-1|TRBJ2-3
CASNPGGFYRLLRTGDVSTDTQYF
TGCGCCAGCAACCCAGGGGGGTTTTACAGACTACTGCGTACGGGAGATGTTAGCACAGATACGCAGTATTTT
>TRBD1|few|TRBV19|TRBJ2-7
CASSDRDRVSYEQYF
TGTGCCAGTAGTGACCGGGACAGGGTCTCCTACGAGCAGTACTTC
>TRBD2|.|TRBV19|TRBJ2-1
CASSISGRANEQFF
TGTGCCAGTAGTATTAGCGGGAGGGCTAATGAGCAGTTCTTC
>.|.|TRBV18|TRBJ1-5
CASSPSPRSNQPQHF
TGTGCCAGCTCACCTTCCCCACGGAGCAATCAGCCCCAGCATTTT
>.|.|TRBV27|TRBJ1-2
CASSLQRDYGYTF
TGTGCCAGCAGTTTACAGCGGGACTATGGCTACACCTTC
>TRBD1|.|TRBV19|TRBJ1-2
CASHLRRDSYGYTF
TGTGCCAGTCACCTCCGACGGGACAGTTATGGCTACACCTTC
>TRBD1|.|TRBV14|TRBJ1-5
CASSPTGDNQPQHF
TGTGCCAGCAGCCCGACAGGGGATAACCAGCCCCAGCATTTT
>.|.|TRBV7-2|TRBJ2-7
CASSFVNRVEQYF
TGTGCCAGCAGTTTCGTAAACAGGGTTGAGCAGTACTTC
>.|.|TRBV10-3|TRBJ1-1
CAISSNGGEGTEAFF
TGTGCCATCAGTTCAAATGGGGGAGAGGGCACTGAAGCTTTCTTT
>.|once|TRBV7-7|TRBJ2-5
CASSLAGYRETQYF
TGTGCCAGCAGCTTAGCGGGTTATCGAGAGACCCAGTACTTC
>.|.|TRBV27|TRBJ1-2
CASRPDGVAGYGYTF
TGTGCCAGCAGACCGGACGGGGTGGCGGGCTATGGCTACACCTTC
>.|.|TRBV28|TRBJ2-7
CASRPGTSFGEQYF
TGTGCCAGCAGGCCCGGGACTTCCTTTGGGGAGCAGTACTTC
>.|many|TRBV11-1|TRBJ2-7
CASSPSVPVWEQYF
TGTGCCAGCAGCCCTTCCGTACCGGTTTGGGAGCAGTACTTC
>.|.|TRBV12-5|TRBJ2-4
CASGLISSGGLAKNIQYF
TGTGCTAGTGGTTTGATATCCAGTGGCGGACTAGCCAAAAACATTCAGTACTTC
>.|.|TRBV30|TRBJ1-2
CAHREKNYGYTF
TGTGCCCACAGGGAAAAGAACTATGGCTACACCTTC
>.|.|TRBV28|TRBJ1-1
CASTTLGKKGGAFF
TGTGCCAGCACCACCCTTGGAAAGAAAGGTGGGGCTTTCTTT
>.|.|TRBV2|TRBJ2-1
CASSETKQFF
TGTGCCAGCAGTGAAACCAAGCAGTTCTTC
>TRBD1|.|TRBV6-1|TRBJ2-7
CASIPGQGTYEQYF
TGTGCCAGCATCCCGGGACAGGGAACCTACGAGCAGTACTTC
>TRBD1|.|TRBV7-2|TRBJ2-7
CASSLFPGQGAYEQYF
TGTGCCAGCAGCTTATTTCCGGGACAGGGGGCATACGAGCAGTACTTC